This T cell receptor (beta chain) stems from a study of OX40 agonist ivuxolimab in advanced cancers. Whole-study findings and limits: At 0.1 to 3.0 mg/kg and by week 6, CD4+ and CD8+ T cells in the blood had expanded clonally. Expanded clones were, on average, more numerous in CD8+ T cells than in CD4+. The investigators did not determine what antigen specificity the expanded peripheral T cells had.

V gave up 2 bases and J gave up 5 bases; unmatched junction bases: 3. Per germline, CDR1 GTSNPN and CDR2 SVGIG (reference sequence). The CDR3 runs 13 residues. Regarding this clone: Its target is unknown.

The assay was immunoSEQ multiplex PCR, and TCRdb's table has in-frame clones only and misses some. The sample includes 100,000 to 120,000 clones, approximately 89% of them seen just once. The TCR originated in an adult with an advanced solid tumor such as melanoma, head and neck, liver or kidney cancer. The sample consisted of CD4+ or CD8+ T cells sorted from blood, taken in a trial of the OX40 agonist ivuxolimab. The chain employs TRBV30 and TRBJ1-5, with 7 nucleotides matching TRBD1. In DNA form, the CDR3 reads TGTGCCTGGAGTTCAGGGGGATATCAGCCCCAGCATTTT. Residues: CAWSSGGYQPQHF.